This TCR beta chain was captured by sequencing in a study of shared clonotypes between healthy human individuals. CDR3 length equals 14 residues. The V segment lost 8 bases and the J segment 2 bases; nucleotides outside the gene matches: 6. Germline V gene lookup returns CDR1 MDHEN and CDR2 SYDVKM. The table came from immunoSEQ multiplex PCR; TCRdb's copy has only in-frame clones and leaves some out. The data contain 1,400,000 or so clones, 98% of them seen just once; the ten biggest clones take up approximately 0.38%. The chain has TRBV28 and TRBJ2-7, with TRBD1 matching over 10 bases. Sequencing input: naive CD4+ T cells sorted from blood. Subset here: CD45RA+ positively selected. This TCR derives from a man aged 30 to 39 in good health. This CDR3 reads CASLGDRGPYEQYF. CDR3 coding DNA: TGTGCCAGCCTAGGGGACAGGGGACCCTACGAGCAGTACTTC.